This TCR beta chain was identified during a study of cytomegalovirus exposure and HLA in healthy donors. With 60 Vbeta and 13 Jbeta primers, the PCR was carried out. Libraries were prepared by immunoSEQ multiplex PCR; TCRdb keeps only in-frame clonotypes and omits some of them. The profile shows 100,000 to 150,000 clones, around 81% of them singletons. Germline CDR1 GTSNPN, CDR2 SVGIG (reference sequence). Trimming at V came to 4 bases and at J to 3 bases, leaving 6 bases not matched to a gene. The CDR3 spans 13 residues. This clone has a single count. Its matching antigen is unknown. Study conclusions and caveats: Across donors, most TCRs were seen rarely, yet some public ones were widespread.

The TCR originated in a woman aged 50 to 60 in good health and CMV-seronegative. The source material was PBMCs. The chain joins TRBV30 to TRBJ2-7; 7 positions match TRBD1. CDR3 nucleotide sequence: TGTGCCTGGACCCCCGGGACAGTCTACGAGCAGTACTTC. Translated, it gives CAWTPGTVYEQYF.